These 19 T cell receptor beta chains came from one sample sequenced in a study of cytomegalovirus exposure and HLA in healthy donors. With 60 Vbeta and 13 Jbeta primers, the PCR was carried out. Produced via immunoSEQ multiplex PCR; TCRdb's table is partial and in-frame only. The data hold more than 90,000 clones, with about 78% observed a single time. Sequencing was carried out using PBMCs. The receptors originated from a woman aged 40 to 50 in good health and CMV-seronegative.

The gene calls are TRBV5-1 and TRBJ1-1; 7 nucleotides agree with TRBD1. This CDR3 comprises 12 residues. Trimming took 7 bases from V and 5 from J; bases not matched to a gene: 5. Germline lookup yields CDR1 SGHRS and CDR2 YFSETQ. CDR3 in amino acids: CASGTTGTEAFF. DNA for the CDR3: TGCGCCAGCGGAACGACAGGGACTGAAGCTTTCTTT.

The V and J genes are TRBV27 and TRBJ2-7, with D perhaps matching TRBD1 (6 bases). The CDR3 length is 16 residues. Germline values: CDR1 MNHEY, CDR2 SMNVEV (reference sequence). The V and J ends lost 4 bases and 1 base respectively, with 17 bases between them. The CDR3 loop is CASSSILQGRSYEQYF. The DNA of the CDR3 is TGTGCCAGCAGTTCCATCCTACAGGGTAGATCCTACGAGCAGTACTTC.

The table lists this clone with a few counts. The V call is TRBV6-5, the J call TRBJ2-7; 10 nucleotides line up with TRBD1. V lost 5 bases and J lost 2; bases outside the gene matches: 3. CDR1 MNHEY and CDR2 SVGAGI come from the germline V gene. This CDR3 has 14 amino acids. The CDR3 region has the DNA TGTGCCAGCAGTCGGGACAGGGGAACCTACGAGCAGTACTTC. Translation: CASSRDRGTYEQYF.

The table lists this clone with a count of one. The chain uses TRBV6-1 and TRBJ2-3; 11 nucleotides align to TRBD2. Germline V lookup: CDR1 MNHNS, CDR2 SASEGT. The ends lost 6 bases at V and 3 bases at J; junction bases unmatched: 5. The CDR3 length is 15 residues. The CDR3 DNA sequence: TGTGCCAGCAGGTGGACTAGCGGGTCTACAGATACGCAGTATTTT. Encoded protein: CASRWTSGSTDTQYF.

The J gene is TRBJ1-1, the V gene TRBV30; D unresolved. CDR3 length: 14 amino acids. Germline CDR1 reads GTSNPN; CDR2 reads SVGIG (reference sequence). Trimming removed 1 base from V and 1 base from J, with 10 bases in between. The CDR3 here is CAWSDPRGNTEAFF. The CDR3 DNA sequence: TGTGCCTGGAGTGACCCCCGGGGGAACACTGAAGCTTTCTTT.

The CDR3 nucleotides read TGCGCCAGCAGCCAAGCCTCCTCAGGTACCTACGAGCAGTACTTC. It specifies CASSQASSGTYEQYF. J is TRBJ2-7 and V is TRBV4-3; no clear D gene. Trimming pared 1 base from V and 2 bases from J, leaving 12 bases between. CDR1 LGHNA and CDR2 YSLEER come from the germline V gene. This CDR3 has 15 residues.

This chain connects TRBV5-4 to TRBJ2-7; the match to TRBD2 covers 7 bases. J gave up 0 bases and V 0 bases, and 3 bases lay outside the gene matches. The CDR3 contains 15 residues. Germline V gene lookup returns CDR1 SGHNT and CDR2 YYREEE (reference sequence). For the CDR3, the DNA is TGTGCCAGCAGCTTGGAGGGCGGGAGCTCCTACGAGCAGTACTTC. Its protein is CASSLEGGSSYEQYF.

J is TRBJ2-5 and V is TRBV7-2; 7 bases are a match to TRBD2. V was clipped by 5 bases and J by 2 bases; unmatched bases: 2. The CDR3 runs to 13 residues. CDR1 and CDR2 (germline): SGHTA, FQGNSA. The DNA of the CDR3 is TGTGCCAGCAGCACCGGGGGGCAAGAGACCCAGTACTTC. Protein: CASSTGGQETQYF.

The chain has TRBV18 and TRBJ1-4; no firm D call. Germline V gene data show CDR1 as KGHSH and CDR2 as LQKENI. The CDR3 is made up of 13 amino acids. Trimming pared 5 bases from V and 3 bases from J, leaving 7 bases between. CDR3 loop: CASSYRPNEKLFF. The CDR3, as DNA: TGTGCCAGCTCATACAGACCTAATGAAAAACTGTTTTTT.

The chain couples TRBV5-1 to TRBJ1-2, with 8 bases that match TRBD1. This CDR3 is 18 amino acids long. J lost 3 bases, V lost 1 base, and 14 bases had no gene match. CDR1 is SGHRS and CDR2 is YFSETQ in the germline V gene. The CDR3 DNA reads TGCGCCAGCAGCTTGAGGGTTGGACAGGGCGGATTCGACTATGGCTACACCTTC. Translated: CASSLRVGQGGFDYGYTF. The variable domain in full, with the rest retrieved from reference TRBV5-1 and TRBJ1-2, is KAGVTQTPRYLIKTRGQQVTLSCSPISGHRSVSWYQQTPGQGLQFLFEYFSETQRNKGNFPGRFSGRQFSNSRSEMNVSTLELGDSALYLCASSLRVGQGGFDYGYTFGSGTRLTVV.

The rearrangement joins TRBV7-2 to TRBJ2-7; 7 bases are shared with TRBD2. In germline, CDR1 is SGHTA, CDR2 FQGNSA. The junction had 14 bases not matched to a gene; V was cut back by 7 bases and J by 5 bases. The CDR3 contains 15 residues. The CDR3: CASTKRAGEVNEQYF. The CDR3 nucleotides read TGTGCCAGCACCAAAAGGGCGGGAGAGGTCAACGAGCAGTACTTC.

This clone appeared once. The chain recombines TRBV28 with TRBJ2-7; 7 positions match TRBD1. The CDR3 extends over 15 amino acids. Germline V gene data show CDR1 as MDHEN and CDR2 as SYDVKM. Trimming removed 2 bases from V and 3 bases from J; junction bases left unmatched: 7. The CDR3 reads CASSLGGQLIYEQYF. The CDR3 coding sequence is TGTGCCAGCAGTTTAGGGGGACAGCTAATCTACGAGCAGTACTTC.

The chain employs TRBV27 and TRBJ2-7, with a tentative D call TRBD2 (6 bases). Germline values: CDR1 MNHEY, CDR2 SMNVEV (reference sequence). Trimming removed 5 bases from V and 0 bases from J, with 20 bases in between. The CDR3 consists of 17 residues. CDR3 DNA sequence: TGTGCCAGCAGTATCGCGATGTATCGGGACTTCTCCTACGAGCAGTACTTC. Its translation is CASSIAMYRDFSYEQYF.

The CDR3 DNA is TGTGCCAGCAGCTTGGGGGACAGGGAGAACTATGGCTACACCTTC. Encoded protein: CASSLGDRENYGYTF. The gene calls are TRBV5-6 and TRBJ1-2, with 9 bases aligning to TRBD1. Trimming removed 0 bases from V and 2 bases from J; junction bases left unmatched: 2. CDR3 size: 15 residues. Germline loops: CDR1 SGHDT, CDR2 YYEEEE.

As to this clone: A read error may produce the germline difference seen at one junction end. The chain carries TRBV30 and TRBJ1-1; D unresolved. CDR1 is GTSNPN, CDR2 SVGIG, per germline (reference sequence). The CDR3 sequence is 12 residues long. CDR3 sequence: CASEGGNAEAFF. CDR3 bases: TGTGCCTCCGAGGGCGGGAACGCTGAAGCTTTCTTT.

This clone has only one observation. V gene TRBV28 combines with J gene TRBJ1-2; TRBD1 matches at 12 bases. CDR1 and CDR2 from the germline V gene are MDHEN and SYDVKM. The CDR3 runs to 16 residues. Trimming at V came to 5 bases and at J to 1 base, leaving 5 bases not matched to a gene. CDR3 coding DNA: TGTGCCAGCAGTCGGGACAGGGGGCGGGTTAACTATGGCTACACCTTC. Translated: CASSRDRGRVNYGYTF.

J is TRBJ1-1 and V is TRBV11-1; D may be TRBD1 (5 bases). The CDR3 runs to 12 residues. V shed 1 base and J shed 7 bases, with 7 bases lying between them. The germline gives CDR1 SGHAT, CDR2 FQDESV (reference sequence). The CDR3 loop is CASSLDRSEAFF. In DNA, the CDR3 is TGTGCCAGCAGCTTAGACAGGAGTGAAGCTTTCTTT.

CDR3 sequence reads: CASSIDLRGSIYEQYF. As DNA, the CDR3 is TGTGCCAGTAGTATAGATCTTCGCGGGTCGATCTACGAGCAGTACTTC. The chain carries TRBV19 and TRBJ2-7, with a tentative D call TRBD2 (5 bases). The CDR3 loop spans 16 amino acids. The V end lost 0 bases, the J end lost 3 bases, and 15 bases lay between the germline ends. CDR1 and CDR2 from the germline V gene are LNHDA and SQIVND (reference sequence).

The chain combines TRBV5-6 with TRBJ2-1; maybe TRBD2 (5 bases). Trimming shortened V by 2 bases and J by 3 bases, and 12 bases separated the two germline ends. CDR1 is SGHDT and CDR2 is YYEEEE in the germline V gene. The CDR3 covers 15 residues. CDR3 DNA: TGTGCCAGCAGCTTTCCCGGGATTAGCTACAATGAGCAGTTCTTC. Encoded protein: CASSFPGISYNEQFF.